This T cell receptor (beta chain) comes out of a study of cytomegalovirus exposure and HLA in healthy donors. Study results and caveats: There were three CMV-associated chains whose specificity for CMV antigens was confirmed in vitro.

Amplification used 60 Vbeta primers and 13 Jbeta primers. Some clones are missing from TCRdb's copy, which holds only in-frame ones; the method was immunoSEQ multiplex PCR. The table includes about 120,000 clones, less than 90% detected once. There are a few counts of this clone. No antigen is known for it. Trimming removed 1 base from V and 4 bases from J, with 9 bases in between. Germline CDR1 reads SGHRS; CDR2 reads YFSETQ. The CDR3 consists of 13 residues. This receptor was taken from a man aged 18 to 30 in good health and CMV-seropositive. The material sequenced was PBMCs. V is TRBV5-1 and J is TRBJ2-7; D is undetermined. CDR3 loop: CASSLPHLYEQYF. The CDR3 bases are TGCGCCAGCAGCTTGCCCCACCTATACGAGCAGTACTTC.